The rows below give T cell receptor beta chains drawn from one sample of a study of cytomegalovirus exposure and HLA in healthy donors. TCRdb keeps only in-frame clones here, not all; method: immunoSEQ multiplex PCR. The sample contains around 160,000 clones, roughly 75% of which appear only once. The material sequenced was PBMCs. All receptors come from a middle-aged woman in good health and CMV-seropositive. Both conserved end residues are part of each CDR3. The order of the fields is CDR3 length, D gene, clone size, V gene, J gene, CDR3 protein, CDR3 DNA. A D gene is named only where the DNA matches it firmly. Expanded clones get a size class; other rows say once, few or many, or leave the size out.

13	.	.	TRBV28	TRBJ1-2	CASSLMVGHGYTF	TGTGCCAGCAGTTTAATGGTGGGGCATGGCTACACCTTC
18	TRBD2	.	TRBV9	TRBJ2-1	CASSVGQGTSGLYNEQFF	TGTGCCAGCAGCGTAGGACAGGGGACTAGCGGCTTATACAATGAGCAGTTCTTC
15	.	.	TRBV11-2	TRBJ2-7	CASSFSPAGTYEQYF	TGTGCCAGCAGCTTCTCACCTGCGGGAACCTACGAGCAGTACTTC
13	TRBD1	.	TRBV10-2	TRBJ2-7	CASSLDRAGEQYF	TGCGCCAGCAGTCTGGACAGGGCGGGCGAGCAGTACTTC
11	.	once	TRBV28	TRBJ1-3	CASSSATTIYF	TGTGCCAGCAGTTCTGCGACTACCATATATTTT
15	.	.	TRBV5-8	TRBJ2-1	CASSLAGTSVDEQFF	TGTGCCAGCAGCTTGGCCGGTACGTCCGTGGATGAGCAGTTCTTC
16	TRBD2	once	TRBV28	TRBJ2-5	CASRKLGLADQETQYF	TGTGCCAGCAGGAAACTGGGACTAGCGGATCAAGAGACCCAGTACTTC
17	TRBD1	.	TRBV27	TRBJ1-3	CASSSIRQGAGGNTIYF	TGTGCCAGCAGTTCCATTAGACAGGGGGCGGGAGGAAACACCATATATTTT
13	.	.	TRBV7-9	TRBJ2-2	CASSLVGAGELFF	TGTGCCAGCAGCTTAGTCGGGGCCGGGGAGCTGTTTTTT
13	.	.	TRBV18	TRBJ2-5	CASSRAHEETQYF	TGTGCCAGCTCACGCGCGCACGAAGAGACCCAGTACTTC
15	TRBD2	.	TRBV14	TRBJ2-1	CASSQFASGSREQFF	TGTGCCAGCAGCCAATTTGCTAGCGGGAGCCGTGAGCAGTTCTTC
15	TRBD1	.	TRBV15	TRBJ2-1	CATSRGVQGFDEQFF	TGTGCCACCAGCAGGGGGGTACAGGGGTTCGATGAGCAGTTCTTC
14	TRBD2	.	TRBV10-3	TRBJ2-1	CAIRLAGGTNEQFF	TGTGCCATCAGACTAGCGGGGGGGACGAATGAGCAGTTCTTC
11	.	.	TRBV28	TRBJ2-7	CASSSWHEQYF	TGTGCCAGCAGTTCCTGGCACGAGCAGTACTTC
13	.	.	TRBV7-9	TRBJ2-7	CASSRDSWAEQYF	TGTGCCAGCAGCCGCGACAGTTGGGCCGAGCAGTACTTC
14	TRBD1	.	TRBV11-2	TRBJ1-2	CASSLDQGADGYTF	TGTGCCAGCAGCTTAGATCAGGGGGCGGATGGCTACACCTTC
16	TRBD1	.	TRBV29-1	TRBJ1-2	CSVETSGQGSSYGYTF	TGCAGCGTTGAAACCTCGGGACAGGGGTCCTCCTATGGCTACACCTTC
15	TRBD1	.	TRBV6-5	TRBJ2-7	CASSRAGQGRHEQYF	TGTGCCAGCAGTCGGGCGGGACAGGGTCGGCACGAGCAGTACTTC
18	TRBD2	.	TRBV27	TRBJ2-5	CASSSPGLAGGGQETQYF	TGTGCCAGCAGTTCACCGGGACTAGCGGGAGGTGGCCAAGAGACCCAGTACTTC
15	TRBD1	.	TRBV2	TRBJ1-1	CASTQIRGRNTEAFF	TGTGCCAGCACCCAAATCAGGGGGCGAAACACTGAAGCTTTCTTT
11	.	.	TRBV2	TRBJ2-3	CASRAPVTQYF	TGTGCCAGCAGGGCCCCAGTTACGCAGTATTTT
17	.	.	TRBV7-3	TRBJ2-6	CASSARGFDSGANVLTF	TGTGCCAGCAGCGCGAGGGGGTTTGACTCTGGGGCCAACGTCCTGACTTTC
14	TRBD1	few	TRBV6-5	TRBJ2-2	CASGGTGARGELFF	TGTGCCAGCGGCGGGACAGGGGCGAGGGGGGAGCTGTTTTTT
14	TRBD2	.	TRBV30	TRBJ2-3	CAWSVRAGGWTQYF	TGTGCCTGGAGTGTACGAGCGGGAGGGTGGACGCAGTATTTT
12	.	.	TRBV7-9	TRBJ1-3	CASSFPGNTIYF	TGTGCCAGCAGCTTCCCGGGAAACACCATATATTTT
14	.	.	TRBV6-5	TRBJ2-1	CASSYSQSYNEQFF	TGTGCCAGCAGTTACTCACAGTCCTACAATGAGCAGTTCTTC
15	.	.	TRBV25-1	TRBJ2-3	CASSEAGIGTDTQYF	TGTGCCAGCTCGGAAGCGGGTATCGGCACAGATACGCAGTATTTT
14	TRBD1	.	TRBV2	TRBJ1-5	CASSLGQTYQPQHF	TGTGCCAGCAGCTTGGGACAGACTTATCAGCCCCAGCATTTT
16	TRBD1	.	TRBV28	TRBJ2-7	CASSVFPGQDSYEQYF	TGTGCCAGCAGCGTCTTTCCGGGACAGGACTCCTACGAGCAGTACTTC
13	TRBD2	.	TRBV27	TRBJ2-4	CASSFGGGNIQYF	TGTGCCAGCAGTTTTGGGGGGGGGAACATTCAGTACTTC
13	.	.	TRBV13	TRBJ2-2	CASSPPNTGELFF	TGTGCCAGCAGCCCCCCAAACACCGGGGAGCTGTTTTTT
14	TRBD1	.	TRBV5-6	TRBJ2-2	CASSWTGATGELFF	TGTGCCAGCAGCTGGACAGGAGCCACCGGAGAGCTGTTTTTT
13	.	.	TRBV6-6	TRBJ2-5	CASTGGQRETQYF	TGTGCCAGCACGGGGGGCCAAAGGGAGACCCAGTACTTC
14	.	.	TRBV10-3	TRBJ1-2	CAISKDRTNYGYTF	TGTGCCATCAGTAAGGACAGAACTAACTATGGCTACACCTTC
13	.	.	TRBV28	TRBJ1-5	CASRTDGNQPQHF	TGTGCCAGCAGGACAGACGGCAATCAGCCCCAGCATTTT
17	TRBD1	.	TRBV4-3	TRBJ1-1	CASSQESDRGLSTEAFF	TGCGCCAGCAGCCAAGAATCGGACAGGGGACTAAGCACTGAAGCTTTCTTT
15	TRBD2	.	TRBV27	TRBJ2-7	CASSLGGGPSYEQYF	TGTGCCAGCAGTTTGGGGGGAGGGCCTAGCTACGAGCAGTACTTC
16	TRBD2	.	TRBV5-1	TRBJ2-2	CASSFSLAGEDGELFF	TGCGCCAGCAGCTTCTCACTAGCGGGAGAAGACGGGGAGCTGTTTTTT
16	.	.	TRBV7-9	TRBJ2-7	CASSFLGGRTSYEQYF	TGTGCCAGCAGCTTCCTCGGGGGGCGGACCTCCTACGAGCAGTACTTC
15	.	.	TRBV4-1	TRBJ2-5	CASSHWDITRETQYF	TGCGCCAGCAGCCACTGGGACATTACAAGAGAGACCCAGTACTTC
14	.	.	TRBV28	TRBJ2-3	CASSLLQGTDTQYF	TGTGCCAGCAGTTTACTCCAGGGCACAGATACGCAGTATTTT
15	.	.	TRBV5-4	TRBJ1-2	CASSFFQGFNYGYTF	TGTGCCAGCAGCTTTTTTCAGGGGTTCAACTATGGCTACACCTTC
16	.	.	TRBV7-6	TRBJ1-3	CASSLHPGVSGNTIYF	TGTGCCAGCAGCTTGCACCCGGGTGTCTCTGGAAACACCATATATTTT